The rows below give T cell receptor beta chains drawn from one sample of a study of blood T cell repertoires in COVID-19. Some clones are missing from TCRdb's copy, which holds only in-frame ones; the method was immunoSEQ multiplex PCR. The sample contains 110,000 or so clones, around 79% of which appear only once. The sample comprised peripheral blood. These receptors were collected from a man aged 45-65 years with acute or convalescent COVID-19. Both conserved end residues are part of each CDR3. D genes are given only for firm matches. Clone size is given for some rows only: seen once, a few or many times, or a class if the clone is expanded.

cdr3_aa cdr3_nt v_call d_call clone_size j_call
CASSLATVDNSPLHF TGTGCCAGCAGCTTAGCGACAGTAGATAATTCACCCCTCCACTTT TRBV7-6 - - TRBJ1-6
CASSPLAGGPGELFF TGCGCCAGCAGCCCCTTGGCAGGGGGCCCCGGGGAGCTGTTTTTT TRBV4-1 TRBD1 - TRBJ2-2
CASSPGREPANEKLFF TGTGCCAGCAGTCCTGGCAGGGAACCGGCTAATGAAAAACTGTTTTTT TRBV28 - - TRBJ1-4
CASSTSLGSTDTQYF TGTGCCAGTAGTACCTCACTAGGGAGCACAGATACGCAGTATTTT TRBV19 - few TRBJ2-3
CASSQDLLAQYF TGTGCCAGCAGCCAAGATCTCCTAGCGCAGTATTTT TRBV4-2 - - TRBJ2-3
CASSLGDSGPNEQFF TGTGCCAGCAGCTTAGGGGACAGCGGTCCCAATGAGCAGTTCTTC TRBV11-3 TRBD1 - TRBJ2-1
CASSQGDRAYEQYF TGCGCCAGCAGCCAGGGGGACAGAGCCTACGAGCAGTACTTC TRBV4-1 TRBD1 - TRBJ2-7
CASGSKGTGWGEAFF TGTGCTAGTGGTTCCAAAGGGACAGGGTGGGGTGAAGCTTTCTTT TRBV12-5 TRBD1 few TRBJ1-1
CASSQDAGNSPLHF TGCGCCAGCAGCCAAGATGCCGGGAATTCACCCCTCCACTTT TRBV4-1 - - TRBJ1-6
CASSLQGSRQNEKLFF TGCGCCAGCAGCTTGCAGGGAAGCCGCCAGAATGAAAAACTGTTTTTT TRBV5-1 - few TRBJ1-4